This is a list of T cell receptor beta chains from one sample in a study of T cell responses to AZD1222 COVID-19 vaccine. The assay was immunoSEQ multiplex PCR, and TCRdb's table has in-frame clones only and misses some. The sample carries hundreds of thousands of clones, around 93% recorded once. Sample: peripheral blood, taken 28 days after the second AZD1222 dose. The receptors here all came from an adult who received the AZD1222 COVID-19 vaccine. Each CDR3 is given with its conserved first and last residue. A D gene is named only where the DNA matches it firmly. Clone size is given for some rows only: seen once, a few or many times, or a class if the clone is expanded.

abundance	v_gene	d_gene	j_gene	CDR3nt	CDR3aa
NA	TRBV5-1	NA	TRBJ2-3	TGCGCCAGCAGCTTGGGGGACCAAACGGGAGATACGCAGTATTTT	CASSLGDQTGDTQYF
NA	TRBV5-1	TRBD1	TRBJ2-7	TGCGCCAGCAGCTCCGGGACAGGGGAGGACTTC	CASSSGTGEDF
NA	TRBV6-5	NA	TRBJ2-7	TGTGCCAGCATCTCCGGACAGACCCAAGGCTACGAGCAGTACTTC	CASISGQTQGYEQYF
once	TRBV28	NA	TRBJ1-5	TGTGCCAGCAGTTCCAACGGGGCTCGACAGCCCCAGCATTTT	CASSSNGARQPQHF
NA	TRBV7-2	TRBD2	TRBJ2-7	TGTGCCAGCAGCAGGGAGCGGGAAAACGAGCAGTACTTC	CASSRERENEQYF
NA	TRBV9	NA	TRBJ2-1	TGTGCCAGCAGCGTAGGCCGGGGAGGCGGCTCCTACAATGAGCAGTTCTTC	CASSVGRGGGSYNEQFF
NA	TRBV5-6	NA	TRBJ1-2	TGTGCCAGCACCCTTTGGGCTTTAGGTGGCTACACCTTC	CASTLWALGGYTF
NA	TRBV5-1	NA	TRBJ1-6	TGCGCCAGCAGCTTGCGGGACTCACCCCTCCACTTT	CASSLRDSPLHF
NA	TRBV28	NA	TRBJ2-7	TGTGCCAGCAGTCCCTGGGGAATGGCAACTTACGAGCAGTACTTC	CASSPWGMATYEQYF
NA	TRBV5-4	NA	TRBJ2-5	TGTGCCAGCAGCTCTGGACGGTACCAAGAGACCCAGTACTTC	CASSSGRYQETQYF
NA	TRBV7-9	NA	TRBJ2-1	TGTGCCAGCAGCTTTTACGGGAGCTACAATGAGCAGTTCTTC	CASSFYGSYNEQFF
once	TRBV19	TRBD2	TRBJ2-1	TGTGCCAGTAATCAGGGACGGGAGGGCAACAATGAGCAGTTCTTC	CASNQGREGNNEQFF
NA	TRBV10-1	TRBD1	TRBJ1-1	TGCGCCAGCACCCGGGACAGATGGAACACTGAAGCTTTCTTT	CASTRDRWNTEAFF
NA	TRBV7-3	TRBD2	TRBJ2-5	TGTGCCAGCAGCTTAGCGGGACTAGCCGGATCCAAAGAGACCCAGTACTTC	CASSLAGLAGSKETQYF
NA	TRBV28	TRBD1	TRBJ1-5	TGTGCCAGCACCTCGAACAGGGGATATCAGCCCCAGCATTTT	CASTSNRGYQPQHF
NA	TRBV28	NA	TRBJ1-6	TGTGCCAGCAGTCGCCTAAATAATTCACCCCTCCACTTT	CASSRLNNSPLHF
NA	TRBV28	NA	TRBJ2-2	TGTGCCAGCAGTTTTTCCGAGAACACCGGGGAGCTGTTTTTT	CASSFSENTGELFF
NA	TRBV11-2	NA	TRBJ2-7	TGTGCCAGCAGCTTAATTACAGGTAGCTCCTACGAGCAGTACTTC	CASSLITGSSYEQYF
NA	TRBV5-1	TRBD1	TRBJ1-2	TGCGCCAGCAGCGGGGGACAGCCCTATGGCTACACCTTC	CASSGGQPYGYTF
NA	TRBV2	TRBD1	TRBJ1-5	TGTGCCAGCAGTGGGACAGGGGGCAATCAGCCCCAGCATTTT	CASSGTGGNQPQHF
once	TRBV2	TRBD1	TRBJ1-1	TGTGCCAGCACGGGACAGCGAACTGAAGCTTTCTTT	CASTGQRTEAFF
few	TRBV7-2	TRBD1	TRBJ1-1	TGTGCCAGCAGGCGGACAGGGAGGAACACTGAAGCTTTCTTT	CASRRTGRNTEAFF
NA	TRBV6-2/TRBV6-3	NA	TRBJ2-7	TGTGCCAGCAGTTACTCGGCTAGCCCGACGAACGAGCAGTACTTC	CASSYSASPTNEQYF
NA	TRBV9	NA	TRBJ2-7	TGTGCCAGCAGCGTCTCCGGGACCTACTCCTACGAGCAGTACTTC	CASSVSGTYSYEQYF
NA	TRBV19	TRBD2	TRBJ2-5	TGTGCCAGTAGTACCGGGACTAGCGGGACTGAGACCCAGTACTTC	CASSTGTSGTETQYF
once	TRBV10-1	NA	TRBJ1-2	TGCGCCAGCAGTGTAGGGGCGCTCTCCTATGGCTACACCTTC	CASSVGALSYGYTF
NA	TRBV6-4	NA	TRBJ1-2	TGTGCCAGCAGTGAAGAGGCAGGGGAGGGGTATGGCTACACCTTC	CASSEEAGEGYGYTF
few	TRBV2	NA	TRBJ2-1	TGTGCCAGCAGTGAGTACAATGAGCAGTTCTTC	CASSEYNEQFF
NA	TRBV3-1/TRBV3-2	NA	TRBJ2-7	TGTGCCAGCAGTACGGGGAGAGGCTACGAGCAGTACTTC	CASSTGRGYEQYF
NA	TRBV24-1	NA	TRBJ2-1	TGTGCCACCAGTGCTGGGCTGGGTGAGCAGTTCTTC	CATSAGLGEQFF
NA	TRBV9	NA	TRBJ1-1	TGTGCCAGCAGCGTAGTGGCAGGGTCCGACACTGAAGCTTTCTTT	CASSVVAGSDTEAFF
NA	TRBV11-2	NA	TRBJ2-1	TGTGCCAGCAGCTTAGTAGACTTTAGCTCCTACAATGAGCAGTTCTTC	CASSLVDFSSYNEQFF
NA	TRBV2	TRBD1	TRBJ1-5	TGTGCCAGCAGCGGCCAGGGGGGGATTCATCAGCCCCAGCATTTT	CASSGQGGIHQPQHF
NA	TRBV2	NA	TRBJ1-2	TGTGCCAGCCTCGGGGACGGCTTCTTCTATGGCTACACCTTC	CASLGDGFFYGYTF
few	TRBV3-1/TRBV3-2	NA	TRBJ1-3	TGTGCCAGCAGCCAAGGACAGGCCCCCTCTGGAAACACCATATATTTT	CASSQGQAPSGNTIYF
few	TRBV28	TRBD2	TRBJ2-7	TGTGCCAGCAGCACTAGCGGGGTGTCCTACGAGCAGTACTTC	CASSTSGVSYEQYF
once	TRBV19	TRBD1	TRBJ2-4	TGTGCCAGTAGTACAGGGACAGGGGGGTTGAACATTCAGTACTTC	CASSTGTGGLNIQYF
once	TRBV7-8	NA	TRBJ2-2	TGTGCCAGCAGCTTAGACGGGTTCGGGAGGGAGCTGTTTTTT	CASSLDGFGRELFF
NA	TRBV9	NA	TRBJ2-3	TGTGCCAGCAGCGTAGGAGGGCTAGCTATAGATACGCAGTATTTT	CASSVGGLAIDTQYF
NA	TRBV5-1	NA	TRBJ2-7	TGCGCCAGCAGCTTGCAACCGGGGGAGCAGTACTTC	CASSLQPGEQYF
NA	TRBV19	NA	TRBJ1-5	TGTGCCAGTACCCCCAGGAGTAGCAATCAGCCCCAGCATTTT	CASTPRSSNQPQHF
few	TRBV29-1	NA	TRBJ1-1	TGCAGCGTTGAGAGGGACACCGGGAACACTGAAGCTTTCTTT	CSVERDTGNTEAFF
NA	TRBV4-2	NA	TRBJ2-7	TGTGCCAGCAGCCAAATGAGCCGAGGCTTTTACGAGCAGTACTTC	CASSQMSRGFYEQYF
NA	TRBV7-2	NA	TRBJ1-5	TGTGCCAGCAGCCTCGGGAGGGCCTCCAATCAGCCCCAGCATTTT	CASSLGRASNQPQHF
NA	TRBV14	NA	TRBJ2-7	TGTGCCAGCAGCCATACGGTTTACGAGCAGTACTTC	CASSHTVYEQYF
NA	TRBV2	NA	TRBJ2-5	TGTGCCAGCAGTGTTTCGGCGGAGACCCAGTACTTC	CASSVSAETQYF
NA	TRBV7-3	NA	TRBJ2-1	TGTGCCAGCAGCCCGAAACCCGGAGGGTGGAGGAATGAGCAGTTCTTC	CASSPKPGGWRNEQFF
NA	TRBV5-1	NA	TRBJ2-7	TGCGCCAGCAGCCCCCTTTTGGGGGCTTTATACGAGCAGTACTTC	CASSPLLGALYEQYF
NA	TRBV3-1/TRBV3-2	NA	TRBJ2-3	TGTGCCAGCAGCCATCTCACAGATACGCAGTATTTT	CASSHLTDTQYF